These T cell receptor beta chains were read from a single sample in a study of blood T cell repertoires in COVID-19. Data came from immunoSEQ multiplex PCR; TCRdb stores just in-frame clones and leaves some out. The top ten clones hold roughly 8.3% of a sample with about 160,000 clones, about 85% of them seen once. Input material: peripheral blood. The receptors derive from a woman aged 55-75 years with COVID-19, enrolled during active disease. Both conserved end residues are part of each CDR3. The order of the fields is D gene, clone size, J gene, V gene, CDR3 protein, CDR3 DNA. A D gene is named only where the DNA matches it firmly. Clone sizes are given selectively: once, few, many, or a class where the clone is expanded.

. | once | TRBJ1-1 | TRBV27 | CASSLRHTPEAFF | TGTGCCAGCAGTCTCAGACATACCCCTGAAGCTTTCTTT
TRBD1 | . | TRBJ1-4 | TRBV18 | CASVPTGEIREKLFF | TGTGCCAGCGTACCGACAGGGGAAATAAGAGAAAAACTGTTTTTT
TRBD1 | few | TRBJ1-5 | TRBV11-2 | CASSLGGTAQGPQHF | TGTGCCAGCAGCTTAGGGGGGACAGCCCAAGGGCCCCAGCATTTT
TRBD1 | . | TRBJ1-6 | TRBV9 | CASSVATGGSSPLHF | TGTGCCAGCAGCGTAGCAACAGGGGGCAGCTCACCCCTCCACTTT
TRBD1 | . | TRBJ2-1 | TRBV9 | CASSVVNPRLGQASNEQFF | TGTGCCAGCAGCGTAGTAAACCCCCGGCTAGGACAGGCATCCAATGAGCAGTTCTTC
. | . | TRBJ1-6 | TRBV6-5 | CASSYEPYGSSPLHF | TGTGCCAGCAGTTACGAACCGTATGGGAGTTCACCCCTCCACTTT
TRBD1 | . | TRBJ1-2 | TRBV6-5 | CASRRDRVFAF | TGTGCCAGCCGCCGCGACAGGGTCTTCGCCTTC
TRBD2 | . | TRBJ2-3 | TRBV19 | CASRTQLAGGITDTQYF | TGTGCCAGTAGAACCCAACTAGCGGGGGGAATCACAGATACGCAGTATTTT
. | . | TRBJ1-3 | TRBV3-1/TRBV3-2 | CASRPTGSARNTIYF | TGTGCCAGCAGGCCTACAGGGAGCGCGCGAAACACCATATATTTT
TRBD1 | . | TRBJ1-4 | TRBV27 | CASSFSGQVYNEKLFF | TGTGCCAGCAGTTTCTCGGGACAGGTCTATAATGAAAAACTGTTTTTT
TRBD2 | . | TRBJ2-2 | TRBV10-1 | CASTPGGNGELFF | TGCGCCAGCACCCCGGGGGGGAACGGGGAGCTGTTTTTT
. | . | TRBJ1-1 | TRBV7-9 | CASSLMGDGTEAFF | TGTGCCAGCAGCTTAATGGGAGATGGCACTGAAGCTTTCTTT
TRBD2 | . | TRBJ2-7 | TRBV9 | CASSVGSSGSSEQYF | TGTGCCAGCAGCGTAGGTTCAAGCGGGAGTAGCGAGCAGTACTTC
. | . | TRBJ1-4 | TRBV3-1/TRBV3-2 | CASSQEPGEKLFF | TGTGCCAGCAGCCAAGAGCCGGGTGAAAAACTGTTTTTT
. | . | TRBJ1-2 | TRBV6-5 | CATIGRLVYGYTF | TGTGCCACCATAGGGAGATTGGTCTATGGCTACACCTTC
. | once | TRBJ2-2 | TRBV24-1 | CATSDPKGAGELFF | TGTGCCACCAGTGATCCAAAGGGGGCCGGGGAGCTGTTTTTT
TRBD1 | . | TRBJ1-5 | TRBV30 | CASSGGTGKLYSNQPQHF | TGTGCCTCCTCAGGAGGGACAGGGAAACTATATAGCAATCAGCCCCAGCATTTT
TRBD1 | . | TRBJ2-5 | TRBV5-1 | CASSGDSRETQYF | TGCGCCAGCAGCGGGGACAGTAGGGAGACCCAGTACTTC
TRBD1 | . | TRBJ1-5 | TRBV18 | CASSPGDRVHSNQPQHF | TGTGCCAGCTCACCAGGGGACAGGGTCCATAGCAATCAGCCCCAGCATTTT
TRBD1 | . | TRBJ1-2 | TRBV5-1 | CASSSLTGTLGGYTF | TGCGCCAGCAGCTCCTTGACAGGGACCCTCGGTGGCTACACCTTC
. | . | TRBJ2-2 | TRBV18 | CASSPRPPGAPNTGELFF | TGTGCCAGCTCGCCTAGACCGCCAGGGGCGCCGAACACCGGGGAGCTGTTTTTT
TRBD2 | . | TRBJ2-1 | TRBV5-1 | CASSLVSGGAYNEQFF | TGCGCCAGCAGCTTGGTAAGCGGGGGGGCCTACAATGAGCAGTTCTTC
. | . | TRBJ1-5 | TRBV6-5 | CASRIQGDQPQHF | TGTGCCAGCAGAATACAGGGCGACCAGCCCCAGCATTTT
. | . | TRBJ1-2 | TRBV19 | CASSYFGQGWDYGYTF | TGTGCCAGTAGTTATTTCGGGCAGGGGTGGGACTATGGCTACACCTTC
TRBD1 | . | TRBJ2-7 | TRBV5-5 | CASSLGATGGTYEQYF | TGTGCCAGCAGCTTGGGAGCGACAGGGGGTACCTACGAGCAGTACTTC
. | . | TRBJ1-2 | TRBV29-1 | CSVGQHYTF | TGCAGCGTCGGACAGCACTACACCTTC
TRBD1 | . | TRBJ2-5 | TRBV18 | CASSPPGQQETQYF | TGTGCCAGCTCACCTCCGGGACAGCAAGAGACCCAGTACTTC
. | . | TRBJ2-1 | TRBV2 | CASNPRGFYNEQFF | TGTGCCAGCAACCCTCGGGGATTCTACAATGAGCAGTTCTTC